This TCR beta chain was sequenced in a study of cytomegalovirus exposure and HLA in healthy donors. Trimming took 11 bases from V and 4 from J, leaving 29 bases between them. There are 17 residues in the CDR3. The germline gives CDR1 LNHDA, CDR2 SQIVND (reference sequence). Primers for the PCR totalled 60 Vbeta and 13 Jbeta. TCRdb's table, derived via immunoSEQ multiplex PCR, lists solely in-frame clones and lacks some. This sample has 160,000 or so clones, with roughly 85% found just once. V gene TRBV19 combines with J gene TRBJ1-2; weak D call: TRBD1 (5 bases). The receptor's source is a woman in her 50s in good health and CMV-seronegative. The sequenced sample consisted of PBMCs. The DNA of the CDR3 is TGTGCCTCAATATCCACCTCGGCGGGGACGGGTGGCTATGGCTACACCTTC. Translating gives CASISTSAGTGGYGYTF.